A selection of T cell receptor beta chains follows, all from one sample in a study of blood T cell dynamics during melanoma immunotherapy. Sequencing used immunoSEQ multiplex PCR; TCRdb keeps in-frame clones, though not all of them. The table lists around 180 clones, about 92% of them singletons, with less than 9.5% in the top ten. The specimen was naive CD8+ T cells from blood, collected from a patient treated with checkpoint blockade. These receptors originate from a human donor with melanoma. Both conserved end residues are part of each CDR3. Each record gives: CDR3 protein, CDR3 DNA, V gene, clone size, D gene, J gene. D genes are given only for firm matches. Only part of the rows carry a size: once, few, many, or a class if the clone is expanded.

CDR3 protein: CASSMILAPYNEQFF; CDR3 DNA: TGTGCCAGTAGTATGATACTCGCACCCTACAATGAGCAGTTCTTC; V gene: TRBV19; clone size: -; D gene: -; J gene: TRBJ2-1
CDR3 protein: CASSQDQAASSGNTIYF; CDR3 DNA: TGTGCCAGCAGCCAAGATCAAGCAGCAAGCTCTGGAAACACCATATATTTT; V gene: TRBV5-4; clone size: once; D gene: -; J gene: TRBJ1-3
CDR3 protein: CASSPNRGVSNQPQHF; CDR3 DNA: TGTGCCAGCAGTCCTAATAGGGGGGTTTCCAATCAGCCCCAGCATTTT; V gene: TRBV5-4; clone size: -; D gene: -; J gene: TRBJ1-5
CDR3 protein: CASRKAGGRFNEQFF; CDR3 DNA: TGTGCCAGCAGGAAAGCGGGAGGAAGGTTCAATGAGCAGTTCTTC; V gene: TRBV28; clone size: -; D gene: TRBD2; J gene: TRBJ2-1
CDR3 protein: CASSPETGLPYNEQFF; CDR3 DNA: TGCGCCAGCAGCCCGGAGACTGGACTCCCGTACAATGAGCAGTTCTTC; V gene: TRBV5-1; clone size: -; D gene: -; J gene: TRBJ2-1
CDR3 protein: CASSLTYPTSSYNEQFF; CDR3 DNA: TGTGCCAGCAGCTTAACATATCCTACGAGCTCCTACAATGAGCAGTTCTTC; V gene: TRBV7-2; clone size: -; D gene: -; J gene: TRBJ2-1
CDR3 protein: CASSLGASGSTDTQYF; CDR3 DNA: TGTGCCAGCAGCTTAGGGGCTAGCGGGAGCACAGATACGCAGTATTTT; V gene: TRBV11-2; clone size: -; D gene: TRBD2; J gene: TRBJ2-3
CDR3 protein: CASSFGGSYEQYF; CDR3 DNA: TGTGCCAGCAGTTTCGGGGGTTCCTACGAGCAGTACTTC; V gene: TRBV27; clone size: -; D gene: -; J gene: TRBJ2-7
CDR3 protein: CASSFGLAVDNEQFF; CDR3 DNA: TGTGCCAGCAGCTTTGGCCTAGCGGTTGACAATGAGCAGTTCTTC; V gene: TRBV11-3; clone size: -; D gene: TRBD2; J gene: TRBJ2-1
CDR3 protein: CASSLAYSSSYEQYF; CDR3 DNA: TGTGCCAGCAGCTTAGCGTACAGCAGTTCCTACGAGCAGTACTTC; V gene: TRBV7-2; clone size: -; D gene: -; J gene: TRBJ2-7
CDR3 protein: CASSYRFSTDTQYF; CDR3 DNA: TGTGCCAGCAGTTACCGATTTAGCACAGATACGCAGTATTTT; V gene: TRBV6-5; clone size: -; D gene: -; J gene: TRBJ2-3
CDR3 protein: CASSFTGYQETQYF; CDR3 DNA: TGTGCCAGCAGCTTTACAGGGTACCAAGAGACCCAGTACTTC; V gene: TRBV7-9; clone size: -; D gene: -; J gene: TRBJ2-5
CDR3 protein: CASSLTGATEAFF; CDR3 DNA: TGTGCCAGCAGCTTGACAGGGGCCACTGAAGCTTTCTTT; V gene: TRBV7-9; clone size: -; D gene: TRBD1; J gene: TRBJ1-1
CDR3 protein: CASSGESYEQYF; CDR3 DNA: TGTGCCAGCAGCGGGGAGTCCTACGAGCAGTACTTC; V gene: TRBV2; clone size: -; D gene: -; J gene: TRBJ2-7
CDR3 protein: CASSPVTSRATNEQFF; CDR3 DNA: TGTGCCAGCAGCCCTGTGACTAGTAGGGCCACCAATGAGCAGTTCTTC; V gene: TRBV11-2; clone size: -; D gene: -; J gene: TRBJ2-1
CDR3 protein: CASSWDEGEADTQYF; CDR3 DNA: TGCGCCAGCAGCTGGGACGAGGGAGAAGCAGATACGCAGTATTTT; V gene: TRBV4-1; clone size: -; D gene: -; J gene: TRBJ2-3
CDR3 protein: CSVRYVSIQSRANVLTF; CDR3 DNA: TGCAGCGTTCGATACGTTAGCATACAAAGTCGGGCCAACGTCCTGACTTTC; V gene: TRBV29-1; clone size: -; D gene: -; J gene: TRBJ2-6
CDR3 protein: CASSLGGGSSPLHF; CDR3 DNA: TGTGCCAGCAGCTTAGGGGGCGGATCCTCACCCCTCCACTTT; V gene: TRBV11-2; clone size: -; D gene: -; J gene: TRBJ1-6
CDR3 protein: CASSQGGPYEQYF; CDR3 DNA: TGTGCCAGCAGCCAAGGGGGCCCCTACGAGCAGTACTTC; V gene: TRBV4-2; clone size: -; D gene: -; J gene: TRBJ2-7
CDR3 protein: CASSLGGNTEAFF; CDR3 DNA: TGTGCCAGCAGTTTGGGAGGGAACACTGAAGCTTTCTTT; V gene: TRBV27; clone size: -; D gene: -; J gene: TRBJ1-1
CDR3 protein: CASSPNRGVSNQPQHF; CDR3 DNA: TGTGCCAGCAGTCCTAATAGGGGGGTTTCCAATCAGCCCCAGCATTTT; V gene: TRBV4-2; clone size: once; D gene: -; J gene: TRBJ1-5
CDR3 protein: CASSQDQAASSGNTIYF; CDR3 DNA: TGTGCCAGCAGCCAAGATCAAGCAGCAAGCTCTGGAAACACCATATATTTT; V gene: TRBV4-2; clone size: -; D gene: -; J gene: TRBJ1-3
CDR3 protein: CATSRDIPSGAFF; CDR3 DNA: TGTGCCACCAGCAGAGATATCCCTTCCGGAGCTTTCTTT; V gene: TRBV15; clone size: once; D gene: -; J gene: TRBJ1-1
CDR3 protein: CASSESVLGAEQFF; CDR3 DNA: TGCGCCAGCAGTGAGTCGGTTTTGGGGGCTGAGCAGTTCTTC; V gene: TRBV10-1; clone size: -; D gene: -; J gene: TRBJ2-1